This T cell receptor (beta chain) is from a study of T-cell memory formation after mild COVID-19. Germline CDR1 and CDR2: SGHAT and FQNNGV. The CDR3 runs 16 residues. Trimming left V 2 bases short and J 3 bases short, with 14 bases between. TCRdb itself ran the 5' RACE reads through MiXCR, one entry per CDR3 protein. The repertoire holds about 320,000 distinct CDR3 sequences, with roughly an eighth as singletons. Sequenced material: PBMCs or a T cell subset sorted from them (not recorded which). The TCR was taken from a man between 18 and 35 years old who had mild COVID-19 (a few samples of this study predate the infection). Cell type and time point are not known. The chain couples TRBV11-2 to TRBJ1-3; D possibly corresponds to TRBD1 (5 bases). In DNA, the CDR3 is TGTGCCAGCAGCTTAAGGTCATCGGGGGTTGGAAACACCATATATTTT. Its translation: CASSLRSSGVGNTIYF. The whole variable domain, filled in from reference TRBV11-2 and TRBJ1-3, reads EAGVAQSPRYKIIEKRQSVAFWCNPISGHATLYWYQQILGQGPKLLIQFQNNGVVDDSQLPKDRFSAERLKGVDSTLKIQPAKLEDSAVYLCASSLRSSGVGNTIYFGEGSWLTVV.